This T cell receptor beta chain was retrieved from a study of blood T cell repertoires in COVID-19. Those enrolled, adults aged roughly 18 to 89 years, came from 25 or so US areas. Source study methods: Amplification from reference gene primers served as the basis for estimated nucleated cell counts. Method: immunoSEQ multiplex PCR; TCRdb's copy keeps in-frame clones and lacks some. Clone size and the V and J calls come from that table; the DNA yielded D and trimming. In the table there are about 190,000 clones, about 78% of which are singletons. The source of this sequence is a woman aged 45-60 years who had recovered from COVID-19. Sequencing was performed on PBMCs or T cells enriched from blood (not recorded which).

CDR3 in amino acids: CASWDRGNSPLHF. Here the CDR3 DNA reads TGTGCCAGCTGGGACAGGGGGAATTCACCCCTCCACTTT. This chain connects TRBV19 to TRBJ1-6; 11 bases agree with TRBD1. After removal of 9 bases from V and 7 bases from J, the junction contained 2 bases not matched to a gene. The CDR3 consists of 13 residues. CDR1 and CDR2 from the germline V gene are LNHDA and SQIVND (reference sequence). Combining the CDR3 with reference TRBV19 and TRBJ1-6 gives the whole variable domain DGGITQSPKYLFRKEGQNVTLSCEQNLNHDAMYWYRQDPGQGLRLIYYSQIVNDFQKGDIAEGYSVSREKKESFPLTVTSAQKNPTAFYLCASWDRGNSPLHFGNGTRLTVT.